This TCR beta chain was identified during a study of shared clonotypes between healthy human individuals. Study-wide findings and caveats: Large depth notwithstanding, sorted-subset sequencing proved incomplete by rarefaction.

Comment on this clone: Its antigen is not identified.

Naive-designated CD8 cells lacked CD45RO, were positively enriched for CCR7, and omitted terminally differentiated effector memory CD45RA+ cells. Only Caucasian adults living in Nashville, Tennessee made up the donor group. Original data processing: Owing to the provision of junction-only sequences devoid of quality scores by immunoSEQ, filtering differed. Sequencing used immunoSEQ multiplex PCR; TCRdb keeps in-frame clones, though not all of them. The D gene and trimming were derived from the DNA, and the V and J assignments and clone size from that table. The sample holds about 2 million clones, approximately 94% seen once. The sequencing input was naive CD8+ T cells sorted from blood. The source is a man younger than 35 in good health.

Here the CDR3 DNA reads TGTGCCAGCACTCAGGGCTTTTCAACTAATGAAAAACTGTTTTTT. It encodes CASTQGFSTNEKLFF. V is TRBV2 and J is TRBJ1-4, with D perhaps matching TRBD1 (5 bases). The CDR3 consists of 15 residues. CDR1 and CDR2 from the germline V gene are SNHLY and FYNNEI. Between the trimmed V and J ends, which lost 7 bases and 0 bases, there was a span of 12 bases.